What follows is one T cell receptor beta chain and its context. Reverse transcription of roughly 0.5 to 1 ug RNA was carried out with random hexamers. MiXCR, applied by TCRdb to the immunoSEQ multiplex PCR reads, yields one record per CDR3 protein. The sample records 180,000 or so distinct CDR3 sequences, around 95% being singletons. This sample stems from a study of CD8 T cells in Susac syndrome. The authors carried out high-throughput sequencing of TCR beta. They applied it to CD8+ and CD4+ T cells obtained from blood. TEMRA cells were FACS-enriched, with CD8+ and CD4+ T cells isolated negatively. Germline V gene lookup returns CDR1 LNHNV and CDR2 YYDKDF (reference sequence). There are 16 residues in the CDR3. Trimming took 5 bases from V and 0 from J; bases not matched to a gene: 8.

This chain links TRBV15 with TRBJ2-3; the match to TRBD2 covers 7 bases. Sample: CD4+ T cells from PBMCs. This clonotype was sampled from a human donor in good health. CDR3 loop: CATSGGRAGSTDTQYF. DNA for the CDR3: TGTGCCACCAGCGGCGGCCGAGCGGGGAGCACAGATACGCAGTATTTT.